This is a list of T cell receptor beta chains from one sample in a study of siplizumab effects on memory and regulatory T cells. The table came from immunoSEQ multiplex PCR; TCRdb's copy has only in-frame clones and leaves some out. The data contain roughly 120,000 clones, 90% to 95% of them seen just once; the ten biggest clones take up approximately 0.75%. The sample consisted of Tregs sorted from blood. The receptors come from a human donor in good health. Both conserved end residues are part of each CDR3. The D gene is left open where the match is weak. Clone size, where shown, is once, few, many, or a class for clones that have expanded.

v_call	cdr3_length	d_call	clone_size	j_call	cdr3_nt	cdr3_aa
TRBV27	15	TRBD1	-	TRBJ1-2	TGTGCCAGCAGTTCCTCGGCAGGGGGCAGGGGTGGCTACACCTTC	CASSSSAGGRGGYTF
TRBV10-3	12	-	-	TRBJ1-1	TGTGCCATCAGCGGGCCGAACACTGAAGCTTTCTTT	CAISGPNTEAFF
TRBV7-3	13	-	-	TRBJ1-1	TGTGCCAGCAGCTTAATGCGGGACACTGAAGCTTTCTTT	CASSLMRDTEAFF
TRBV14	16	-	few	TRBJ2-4	TGTGCCAGCAGCCAAGGAAGGGGATGGGCCAAAAACATTCAGTACTTC	CASSQGRGWAKNIQYF
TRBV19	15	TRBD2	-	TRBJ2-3	TGTGCCAGTCAGACTAGCGGCCTTCGCACAGATACGCAGTATTTT	CASQTSGLRTDTQYF
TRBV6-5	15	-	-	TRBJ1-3	TGTGCCAGCAAATTCAGGGACCTAGTGGGAAACACCATATATTTT	CASKFRDLVGNTIYF
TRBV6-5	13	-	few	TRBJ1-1	TGTGCCAGCAGTTACTCGGGTTGGCTGGCAGCTTTCTTT	CASSYSGWLAAFF
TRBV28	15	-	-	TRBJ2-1	TGTGCCAGCAGCCTCTTGGGGGGCTCCTACAATGAGCAGTTCTTC	CASSLLGGSYNEQFF
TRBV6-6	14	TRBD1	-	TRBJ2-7	TGTGCCAGCAGTTACCCGGGGACAGGCTACGAGCAGTACTTC	CASSYPGTGYEQYF
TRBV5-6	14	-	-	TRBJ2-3	TGTGCCAGCAGCCCCCTAGATCGGACAGATACGCAGTATTTT	CASSPLDRTDTQYF
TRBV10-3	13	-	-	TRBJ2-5	TGTGCCATCAGTACGACTAAGGCAGAGACCCAGTACTTC	CAISTTKAETQYF
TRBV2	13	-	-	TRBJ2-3	TGTGCCAGCCTTACAGAGGTAGCAGATACGCAGTATTTT	CASLTEVADTQYF
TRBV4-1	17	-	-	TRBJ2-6	TGCGCCAGCAGCCAAGACGGACAGTTATCTGGGGCCAACGTCCTGACTTTC	CASSQDGQLSGANVLTF
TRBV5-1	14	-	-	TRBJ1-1	TGCGCCAGCAGCTTGTTGAAGGGCTCCACTGAAGCTTTCTTT	CASSLLKGSTEAFF
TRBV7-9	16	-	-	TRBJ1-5	TGTGCCAGCAGCTTAGACGGCAGGGGTAACAATCAGCCCCAGCATTTT	CASSLDGRGNNQPQHF
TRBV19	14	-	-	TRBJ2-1	TGTGCCAGTAGTATGGGGTTCTCCTACAATGAGCAGTTCTTC	CASSMGFSYNEQFF
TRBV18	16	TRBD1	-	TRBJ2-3	TGTGCCAGCTCACCACTCTCTTCAGGGGGTACAGATACGCAGTATTTT	CASSPLSSGGTDTQYF
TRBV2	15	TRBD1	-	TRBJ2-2	TGTGCCAGCGAGGAAGGGGGCCTAGGTACCGGGGAGCTGTTTTTT	CASEEGGLGTGELFF
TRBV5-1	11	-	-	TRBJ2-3	TGCGCCAGCAGCGGCGGAAATACGCAGTATTTT	CASSGGNTQYF
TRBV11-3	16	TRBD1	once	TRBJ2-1	TGTGCCAGCAGCTGGGAGGGACAGGGTTACTACAATGAGCAGTTCTTC	CASSWEGQGYYNEQFF
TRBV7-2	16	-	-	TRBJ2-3	TGTGCCAGCAGCGACGGTGGGGGGTACTTCACAGATACGCAGTATTTT	CASSDGGGYFTDTQYF
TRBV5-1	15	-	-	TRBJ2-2	TGCGCCAGCCGAGGTGGGCAGGGAAGGACCGGGGAGCTGTTTTTT	CASRGGQGRTGELFF
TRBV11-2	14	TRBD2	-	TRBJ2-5	TGTGCCAGCAGCCCTAGCGGGAGGGTGGGGACCCAGTACTTC	CASSPSGRVGTQYF
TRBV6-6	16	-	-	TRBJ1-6	TGTGCCAGCAGTTACTCTGTCGGGGGGGTTAATTCACCCCTCCACTTT	CASSYSVGGVNSPLHF
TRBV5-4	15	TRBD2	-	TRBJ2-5	TGTGCCAGCAGACGGACTAGCGGCCTCAGGGAGACCCAGTACTTC	CASRRTSGLRETQYF
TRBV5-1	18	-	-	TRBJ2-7	TGCGCCAGCAGCTTCCGGTCATCGAACGCCGGGGGTTTCTACGAGCAGTACTTC	CASSFRSSNAGGFYEQYF
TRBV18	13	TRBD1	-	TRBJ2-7	TGTGCCAGCTCACCTCGTAACAGGGGCGAGCAGTACTTC	CASSPRNRGEQYF
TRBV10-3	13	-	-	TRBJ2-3	TGTGCCATCAAGGCGGGAAACACAGATACGCAGTATTTT	CAIKAGNTDTQYF
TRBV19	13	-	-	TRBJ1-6	TGTGCCAGTAGTATAGGGGCCAGGGCACCCCTCCACTTT	CASSIGARAPLHF
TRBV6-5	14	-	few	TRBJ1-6	TGTGCCAGCAGTTACCTTCGCGGGGATTCACCCCTCCACTTT	CASSYLRGDSPLHF
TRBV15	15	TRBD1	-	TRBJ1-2	TGTGCCACCAGCAGAGGGAGACAGGGTGACTATGGCTACACCTTC	CATSRGRQGDYGYTF
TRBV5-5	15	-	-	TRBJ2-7	TGTGCCAGCAGGCCCCTGCCCATCCTCTCCGGCGAGCAGTACTTC	CASRPLPILSGEQYF
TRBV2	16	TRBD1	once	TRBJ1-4	TGTGCCAGCAGCCGGAACCGACAGGGGGCTGGCGAAAAACTGTTTTTT	CASSRNRQGAGEKLFF
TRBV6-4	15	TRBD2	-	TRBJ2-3	TGTGCCAGCAGACGGCTAGCGGGAGTAGCAGATACGCAGTATTTT	CASRRLAGVADTQYF
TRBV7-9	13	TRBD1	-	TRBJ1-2	TGTGCCAGCAGCCTCAACAGGGGTTATGGCTACACCTTC	CASSLNRGYGYTF
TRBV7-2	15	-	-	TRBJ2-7	TGTGCCAGCAGCTTAGCGGCAGGTGGGACCTACGAGCAGTACTTC	CASSLAAGGTYEQYF
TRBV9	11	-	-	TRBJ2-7	TGTGCCAGCAGCGTAGATGGCGAGCAGTACTTC	CASSVDGEQYF
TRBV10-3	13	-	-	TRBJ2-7	TGTGCCATCAGAAGGGGAAAGGAGTACGAGCAGTACTTC	CAIRRGKEYEQYF